This T cell receptor (beta chain) was sequenced in a study of T-cell reconstitution after alpha-beta-depleted transplantation in children. This clonotype was picked up a small number of times. Its cognate antigen is unknown. Preparation of the TCRbeta library involved a method that used unique molecular identifiers. TCRdb analysed the PCR reads with MiXCR anew, one entry per CDR3 protein. The sample shows 150,000 to 250,000 distinct CDR3 sequences, 5.5% to 7% of them seen only once. Whole-study results and caveats: Expanded clones from the graft, numbering several hundred, reportedly supplied alpha-beta T cells about two months after transplant. It was newly produced T cells that mostly accounted for T-cell counts and diversity one year after transplant. TCRbeta diversity was high at day 60 in some patients (a result of surviving recipient T cells and thymic progenitors).

The CDR3 contains 12 residues. After removal of 6 bases from V and 6 bases from J, the junction contained 6 bases not matched to a gene. Germline V gene sequence: CDR1 SQVTM, CDR2 ANQGSEA. The TCR originated in a girl under three years old with combined immunodeficiency, due to receive a stem cell transplant. The J gene is TRBJ2-7, the V gene TRBV29-1; 9 bases fit TRBD1. Specimen: PBMCs, collected before TCRalphabeta/CD19-depleted stem cell transplant. The CDR3 nucleotides are TGCAGCGTAGCCGGGACAGGGCGCGAGCAGTACTTC. This sequence encodes CSVAGTGREQYF.